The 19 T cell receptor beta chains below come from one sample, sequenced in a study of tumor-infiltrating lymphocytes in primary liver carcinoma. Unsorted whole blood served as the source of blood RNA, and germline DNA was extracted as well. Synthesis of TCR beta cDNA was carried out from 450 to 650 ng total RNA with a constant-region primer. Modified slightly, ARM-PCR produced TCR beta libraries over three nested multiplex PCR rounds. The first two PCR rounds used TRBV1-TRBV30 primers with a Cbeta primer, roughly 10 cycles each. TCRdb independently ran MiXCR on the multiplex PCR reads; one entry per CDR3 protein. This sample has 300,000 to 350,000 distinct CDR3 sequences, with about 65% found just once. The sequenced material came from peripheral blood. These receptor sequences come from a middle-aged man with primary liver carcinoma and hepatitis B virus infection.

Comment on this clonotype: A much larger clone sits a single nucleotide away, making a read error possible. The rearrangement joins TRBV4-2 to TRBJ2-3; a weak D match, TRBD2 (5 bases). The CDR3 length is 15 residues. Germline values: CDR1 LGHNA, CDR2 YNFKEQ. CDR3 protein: CASCQGGASTDTQYF. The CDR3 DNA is TGCGCCAGCTGCCAAGGAGGAGCTAGCACAGATACGCAGTATTTT.

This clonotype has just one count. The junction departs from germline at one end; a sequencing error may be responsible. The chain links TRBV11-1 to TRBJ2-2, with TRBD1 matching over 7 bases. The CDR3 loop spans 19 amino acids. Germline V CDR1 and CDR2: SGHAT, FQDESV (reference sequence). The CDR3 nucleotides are TGTGCCAGCAGCCCCCTCACACAGGGGACAATAGGCTCCGCCGGTGAGCTGTTTTTT. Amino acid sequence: CASSPLTQGTIGSAGELFF. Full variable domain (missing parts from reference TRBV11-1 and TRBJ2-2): EAEVAQSPRYKITEKSQAVAFWCDPISGHATLYWYRQILGQGPELLVQFQDESVVDDSQLPKDRFSAERLKGVDSTLKIQPAELGDSAMYLCASSPLTQGTIGSAGELFFGEGSRLTVL.

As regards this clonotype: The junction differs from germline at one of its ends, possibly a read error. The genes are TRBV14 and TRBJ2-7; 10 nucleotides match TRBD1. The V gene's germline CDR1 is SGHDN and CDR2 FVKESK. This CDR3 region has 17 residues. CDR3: CVSSRRTGGYSLYEQYF. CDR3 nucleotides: TGTGTCAGTAGCCGTCGGACAGGGGGGTACTCCCTCTACGAACAGTACTTC.

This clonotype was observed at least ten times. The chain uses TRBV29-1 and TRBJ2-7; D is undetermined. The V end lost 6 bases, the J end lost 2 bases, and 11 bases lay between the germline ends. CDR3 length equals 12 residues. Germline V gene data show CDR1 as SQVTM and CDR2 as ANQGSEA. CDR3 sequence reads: CSVAQATYEQYF. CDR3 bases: TGCAGCGTCGCCCAAGCTACCTACGAGCAGTACTTC.

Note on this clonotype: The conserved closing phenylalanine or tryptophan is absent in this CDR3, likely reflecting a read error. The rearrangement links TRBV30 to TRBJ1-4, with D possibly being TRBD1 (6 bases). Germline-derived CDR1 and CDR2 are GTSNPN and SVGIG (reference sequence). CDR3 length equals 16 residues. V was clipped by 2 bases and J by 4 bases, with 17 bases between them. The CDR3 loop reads CAWSTKDRGVNEKLFI. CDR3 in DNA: TGTGCCTGGAGTACCAAGGATAGGGGGGTTAATGAAAAACTGTTTATT.

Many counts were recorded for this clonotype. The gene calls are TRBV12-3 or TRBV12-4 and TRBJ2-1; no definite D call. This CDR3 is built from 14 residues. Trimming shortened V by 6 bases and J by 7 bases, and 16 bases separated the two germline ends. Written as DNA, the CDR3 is TGTGCCAGCAGCACCGCGTCCGGATGGAATGAGCAGTTCTTC. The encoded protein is CASSTASGWNEQFF.

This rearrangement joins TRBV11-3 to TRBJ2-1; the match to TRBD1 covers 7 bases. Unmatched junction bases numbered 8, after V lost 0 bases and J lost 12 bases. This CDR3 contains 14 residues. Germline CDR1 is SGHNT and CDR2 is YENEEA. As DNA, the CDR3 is TGTGCCAGCAGCTTAGATGGGACAGACAGTGGGCAGTTCTTC. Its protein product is CASSLDGTDSGQFF.

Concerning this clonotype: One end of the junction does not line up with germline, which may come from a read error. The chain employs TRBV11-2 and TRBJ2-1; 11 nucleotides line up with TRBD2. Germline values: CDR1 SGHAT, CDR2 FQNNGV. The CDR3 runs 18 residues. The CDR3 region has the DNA TGTTCCAGCAGGGAACTTAGCGGGAGGGCCTTCCCCTACAATGAGCAGTTCTTC. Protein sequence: CSSRELSGRAFPYNEQFF.

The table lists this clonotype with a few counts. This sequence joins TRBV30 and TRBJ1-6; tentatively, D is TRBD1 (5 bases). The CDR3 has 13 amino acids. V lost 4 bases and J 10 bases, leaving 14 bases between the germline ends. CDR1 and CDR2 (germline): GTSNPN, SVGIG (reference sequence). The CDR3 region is CAWNRRAYSPLHF. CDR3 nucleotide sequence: TGTGCCTGGAACCGCAGGGCGTACTCACCCCTCCACTTT.

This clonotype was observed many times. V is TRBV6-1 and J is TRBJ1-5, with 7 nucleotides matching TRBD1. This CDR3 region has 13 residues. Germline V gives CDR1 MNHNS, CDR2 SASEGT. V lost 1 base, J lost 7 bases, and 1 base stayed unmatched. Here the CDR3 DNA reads TGTGCCAGCAGTGAAGGACAGGGCCAGCCCCAGCATTTT. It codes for CASSEGQGQPQHF.

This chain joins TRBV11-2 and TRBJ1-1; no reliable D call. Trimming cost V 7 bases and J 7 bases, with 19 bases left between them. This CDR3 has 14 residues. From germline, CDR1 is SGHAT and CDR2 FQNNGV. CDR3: CASTMLSHQIEAFF. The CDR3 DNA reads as TGTGCCAGCACCATGTTGTCTCACCAGATTGAAGCTTTCTTT.

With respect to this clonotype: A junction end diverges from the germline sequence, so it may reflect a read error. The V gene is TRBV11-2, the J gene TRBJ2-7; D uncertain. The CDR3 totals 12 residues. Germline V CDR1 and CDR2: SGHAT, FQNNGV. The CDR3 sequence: CASSSTAYEQYF. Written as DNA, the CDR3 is TGCGCCAGCAGCTCAACAGCCTACGAGCAGTACTTC.

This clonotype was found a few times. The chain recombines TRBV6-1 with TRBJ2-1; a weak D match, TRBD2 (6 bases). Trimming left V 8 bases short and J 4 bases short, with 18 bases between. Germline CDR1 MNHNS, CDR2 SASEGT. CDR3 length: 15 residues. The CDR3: CASHAGRGGYNEQFF. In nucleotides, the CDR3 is TGTGCCAGCCACGCGGGGCGTGGGGGTTACAATGAGCAGTTCTTC.

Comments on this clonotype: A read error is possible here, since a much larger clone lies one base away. CDR3 in DNA: TGTGCCAACAGCTCGGGAGGCTACACCTTC. The encoded protein is CANSSGGYTF. The genes are TRBV6-2 or TRBV6-3 and TRBJ1-2; D unclear. Between the trimmed V and J ends, which lost 10 bases and 8 bases, there was a span of 11 bases. The CDR3 loop spans 10 amino acids. Germline V gene data show CDR1 as MNHEY and CDR2 as SVGEGT.

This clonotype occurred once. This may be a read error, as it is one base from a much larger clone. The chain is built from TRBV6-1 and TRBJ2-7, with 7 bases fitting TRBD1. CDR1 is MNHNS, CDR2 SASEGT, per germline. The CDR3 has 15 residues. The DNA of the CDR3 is TGTGGCAGCACTGACAGGGTTCCCGCCTCCTACGAGCAGTACTTC. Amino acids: CGSTDRVPASYEQYF.

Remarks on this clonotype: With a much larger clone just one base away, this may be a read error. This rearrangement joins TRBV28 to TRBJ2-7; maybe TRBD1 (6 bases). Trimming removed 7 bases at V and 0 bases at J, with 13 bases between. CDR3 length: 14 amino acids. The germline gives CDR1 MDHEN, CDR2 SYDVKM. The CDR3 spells CASIRTEGSYEQYF. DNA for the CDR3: TGTGCCAGCATCCGGACAGAGGGCTCCTACGAGCAGTACTTC.

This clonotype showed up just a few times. The CDR3 protein is CAILTLVNQPQHF. The CDR3 bases are TGTGCCATCCTAACACTCGTCAATCAGCCCCAGCATTTT. The J gene is TRBJ1-5, the V gene TRBV10-3; the D is unclear. This CDR3 has 13 amino acids. Trimming cost V 8 bases and J 3 bases, with 11 bases left between them. Germline V lookup: CDR1 ENHRY, CDR2 SYGVKD.

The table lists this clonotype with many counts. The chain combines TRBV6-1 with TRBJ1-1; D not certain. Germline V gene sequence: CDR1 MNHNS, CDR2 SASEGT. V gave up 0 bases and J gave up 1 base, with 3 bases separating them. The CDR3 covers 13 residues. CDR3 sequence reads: CASSEAENTEAFF. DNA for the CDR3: TGTGCCAGCAGTGAAGCTGAGAACACTGAAGCTTTCTTT.

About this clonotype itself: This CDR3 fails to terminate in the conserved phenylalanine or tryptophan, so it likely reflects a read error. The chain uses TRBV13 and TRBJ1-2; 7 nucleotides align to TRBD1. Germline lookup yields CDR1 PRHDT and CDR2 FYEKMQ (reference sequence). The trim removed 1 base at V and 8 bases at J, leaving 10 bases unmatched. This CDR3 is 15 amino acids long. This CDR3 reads CASSLVGAQGKGYTS. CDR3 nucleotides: TGTGCCAGCAGCTTAGTTGGCGCACAGGGGAAAGGCTACACCTCC.